This T cell receptor beta chain was profiled in a study of Ad26.COV2.S vaccination and SARS-CoV-2 variants. With regard to this clone: The antigen remains unidentified.

Study-wide findings and caveats: The TCR breadth and depth analyses may have produced an underestimate of total T cell responses. For non-spike TCRs, breadth in vaccine recipients resembled that in placebo recipients. Vaccinated individuals (as opposed to placebo recipients) had higher spike-specific TCR breadth. Substantial post-vaccination breadth of spike-specific CD8+ and CD4+ T cell responses was reported.

Between the trimmed V and J ends, which lost 6 bases and 1 base, there was a span of 13 bases. The CDR3 consists of 15 residues. The germline V gene has CDR1 KGHSH and CDR2 LQKENI. Assay used: immunoSEQ multiplex PCR; TCRdb lists only in-frame clones, some missing. The data show approximately 150,000 clones, 80% to 90% seen once. Sequencing was performed on peripheral blood, taken after recovery from COVID-19. The sequence was collected from a human donor who had recovered from COVID-19. The chain has TRBV18 and TRBJ1-5; the D gene is possibly TRBD1 (5 bases). CDR3 sequence: CASSPQGGSNQPQHF. The DNA of the CDR3 is TGTGCCAGCTCGCCTCAGGGTGGGAGCAATCAGCCCCAGCATTTT.